The rows below give T cell receptor beta chains drawn from one sample of a study of PD-L1 blockade in urothelial cancer. Data came from immunoSEQ multiplex PCR; TCRdb stores just in-frame clones and leaves some out. The sample holds about 30,000 clones, roughly 80% seen once. This material consisted of PBMCs, taken around atezolizumab (anti-PD-L1) treatment. The receptors were gathered from a middle-aged man with urothelial cancer. Each CDR3 is given with its conserved first and last residue. D genes are given only for firm matches. Size tells how often a clone was seen (once, few, many) or the class of an expanded clone, and some rows leave it out.

cdr3_nt cdr3_aa v_call clone_size d_call j_call
TGTGCCAGCAGCTTAGTAGGGACAGGGGTCCTCCAAGAGACCCAGTACTTC CASSLVGTGVLQETQYF TRBV7-6 NA TRBD1 TRBJ2-5
TGCAGCGTTAACGGGAGGAGGTATGGCTACACCTTC CSVNGRRYGYTF TRBV29-1 NA NA TRBJ1-2
TGTGCCAGCAGTGTCGGGTCCGGGGAGCTGTTTTTT CASSVGSGELFF TRBV2 NA NA TRBJ2-2
TGTGCCAGCAGTGAATCCGGACTCCGGGGTATGTTTTTT CASSESGLRGMFF TRBV25-1 NA NA TRBJ1-4
TGTGCCAGCAGAACAGGTTCGACCGGGGAGCTGTTTTTT CASRTGSTGELFF TRBV2 NA NA TRBJ2-2
TGTGCCAGCTCGGCTTTACCGGGACAGAGAAACAATCAGCCCCAGCATTTT CASSALPGQRNNQPQHF TRBV18 few TRBD1 TRBJ1-5
TGTGCTAGCAGCTTAACCCAGGACTCTGGAAACACCATATATTTT CASSLTQDSGNTIYF TRBV7-7 NA NA TRBJ1-3
TGTGCCAGCAGCGTCTCTCCACAGGGGGGAGGTGAAAAACTGTTTTTT CASSVSPQGGGEKLFF TRBV9 once TRBD1 TRBJ1-4
TGTGCCAGCAGTGAATCCATAGCGGGAGGGAACAATGAGCAGTTCTTC CASSESIAGGNNEQFF TRBV6-1 medium-sized TRBD2 TRBJ2-1
TGCGCCAGCAGCACCGACAGGGACAAAATTACTGCAACTAATGAAAAACTGTTTTTT CASSTDRDKITATNEKLFF TRBV5-1 NA TRBD1 TRBJ1-4
TGTGCCAGTAGTTATACAGGGGCAGGGATGAACACTGAAGCTTTCTTT CASSYTGAGMNTEAFF TRBV19 NA TRBD1 TRBJ1-1
TGTGCCAGCAGTGAAAGGGTAACAACAGGGATGAACACTGAAGCTTTCTTT CASSERVTTGMNTEAFF TRBV6-1 medium-sized NA TRBJ1-1
TGTGCCAGCAGTGAGAGCGGGAGGGCCCTTAATGAGCAGTTCTTC CASSESGRALNEQFF TRBV7-2 NA TRBD2 TRBJ2-1
TGTGCCAGCAGCTTAGAAGGGGCCGGGGAGCTGTTTTTT CASSLEGAGELFF TRBV11-3 NA NA TRBJ2-2
TGTGCCAGCAGTTTCACCGGGAGGGAAAAGACCCAGTACTTC CASSFTGREKTQYF TRBV7-8 NA TRBD2 TRBJ2-5
TGTGCCAGCTCACTCACATCCTCGGGTTCAGATACGCAGTATTTT CASSLTSSGSDTQYF TRBV18 NA NA TRBJ2-3
TGTGCCAGCAGCCCTCGAGGAGAGAAAGGTGAGCAGTTCTTC CASSPRGEKGEQFF TRBV9 NA NA TRBJ2-1
TGTGCCAGCAGCTCTACCGGCAGGCCGAATCAGCCCCAGCATTTT CASSSTGRPNQPQHF TRBV7-8 medium-sized NA TRBJ1-5
TGTGCCAGCAGCTTAGGAGGGAGTAGCAATCAGCCCCAGCATTTT CASSLGGSSNQPQHF TRBV11-2 NA NA TRBJ1-5
TGTGCCAGCAGCTTTGGCGGTGCGGGTGAAAAACTGTTTTTT CASSFGGAGEKLFF TRBV5-6 NA NA TRBJ1-4
TGTGCCAGTAGTATAGATGGGCTAACCGGGGAGCTGTTTTTT CASSIDGLTGELFF TRBV19 NA NA TRBJ2-2
TGTGCCAGCAGCCTCACAGATACGCAGTATTTT CASSLTDTQYF TRBV2 NA NA TRBJ2-3
TGTGCCAGCAGCGTCGCAGGGGGCAAAGACACCATATATTTT CASSVAGGKDTIYF TRBV7-9 NA TRBD1 TRBJ1-3
TGCAGCGGGGGGGAGCGGGGCCGCACAGATACGCAGTATTTT CSGGERGRTDTQYF TRBV29-1 NA TRBD2 TRBJ2-3
TGTGCCAGCAGTCTAGCCATCAGCAATCAGCCCCAGCATTTT CASSLAISNQPQHF TRBV27 few NA TRBJ1-5
TGTGCCAGCAACAAGGGGACAGGGGATAATCAGCCCCAGCATTTT CASNKGTGDNQPQHF TRBV6-6 NA TRBD1 TRBJ1-5
TGTGCCAGCAGACACGCGGCAGATACGCAGTATTTT CASRHAADTQYF TRBV7-9 NA NA TRBJ2-3
TGTGCCAGCAGCCTCGACAGGCTAGGGTCCCAGTACTTC CASSLDRLGSQYF TRBV6-5 NA NA TRBJ2-5
TGTGCTAGCAGCGCGAGCGGGATTGGTGAGCAGTTCTTC CASSASGIGEQFF TRBV7-7 once TRBD2 TRBJ2-1
TGTGCCAGCTCACCTCAATCCTCGGACAGGCGAAATCAGCCCCAGCATTTT CASSPQSSDRRNQPQHF TRBV18 NA TRBD1 TRBJ1-5
TGTGCCAGCAGCCGGGGACAGGGGTGGGAGACCCAGTACTTC CASSRGQGWETQYF TRBV11-2 NA TRBD1 TRBJ2-5
TGCACCAGCAGCTTGGGGCAGGGGACCGAGACCCAGTACTTC CTSSLGQGTETQYF TRBV5-1 once NA TRBJ2-5
TGTGCCAGCAGCCCACCAGGGGGCGGTTATAATTCACCCCTCCACTTT CASSPPGGGYNSPLHF TRBV5-6 NA TRBD1 TRBJ1-6
TGTGCCAGCTCACCGGCGGGGGCAGGCAACACTGAAGCTTTCTTT CASSPAGAGNTEAFF TRBV18 NA NA TRBJ1-1
TGTGCCAGCAGCTTAGCGTGGCAGGGCGCTGAAGCTTTCTTT CASSLAWQGAEAFF TRBV7-2 medium-sized NA TRBJ1-1
TGTGCCAGCCCCCCCGAGGACAGTGAGTCAAGTGAGCAGTTCTTC CASPPEDSESSEQFF TRBV6-1 few NA TRBJ2-1
TGTGCTAGTGGTCCCAGCTACCGACAGGACTATGAGCAGTTCTTC CASGPSYRQDYEQFF TRBV12-5 NA NA TRBJ2-1
TGTGCCAGCAGTTACGGCGGGGGGGCCACAGATACGCAGTATTTT CASSYGGGATDTQYF TRBV6-6 NA TRBD2 TRBJ2-3
TGCAGCGTTGGACAGGGGCAAGAGACCCAGTACTTC CSVGQGQETQYF TRBV29-1 NA TRBD1 TRBJ2-5
TGTGCTAGTGGTGGTTCCGGGACAGGGGTCTACAATGAGCAGTTCTTC CASGGSGTGVYNEQFF TRBV12-5 NA TRBD1 TRBJ2-1
TGTGCCAGTAGTTCCTCAGGAGGAAACACCATATATTTT CASSSSGGNTIYF TRBV19 NA NA TRBJ1-3
TGTGCCAGCAGCTTAGCGCCCTCAGGTCGGAACACTGAAGCTTTCTTT CASSLAPSGRNTEAFF TRBV7-8 NA NA TRBJ1-1
TGTGCTAGCAGCAAAGAAGGACTAAGGACATACAATGAGCAGTTCTTC CASSKEGLRTYNEQFF TRBV7-7 NA NA TRBJ2-1
TGTGCCAGCAGGCCGCCAGGGACTAGGTGGGTTGAGCAGTTCTTC CASRPPGTRWVEQFF TRBV6-5 NA TRBD2 TRBJ2-1
TGTGCCTGGAGTGAAGGGACAGGGGGTTACGGCTACACCTTC CAWSEGTGGYGYTF TRBV30 NA TRBD1 TRBJ1-2
TGTGCCAGCACGCCCCCAGGCCCTAACCCCGGGGACGAGCAGTACTTC CASTPPGPNPGDEQYF TRBV5-6 NA NA TRBJ2-7
TGTGCCAGCAGTGAAGGGACAGGGGGCGCAGATACGCAGTATTTT CASSEGTGGADTQYF TRBV6-1 NA TRBD1 TRBJ2-3
TGTGCCAGCAGTTACCTCCGGCTAGACACTGAAGCTTTCTTT CASSYLRLDTEAFF TRBV6-6 NA NA TRBJ1-1
TGCGCCAGCAGCCAAGGGGGCTCGAGGAACGAGCAGTACTTC CASSQGGSRNEQYF TRBV4-1 once NA TRBJ2-7
TGTGCCACCAGCGGAACAACGAGGGGCTACACCTTC CATSGTTRGYTF TRBV15 NA NA TRBJ1-2
TGTGCCAGCAGTTACAGGACTAGCGGGAGTGAGCAGTTCTTC CASSYRTSGSEQFF TRBV6-5 few TRBD2 TRBJ2-1
TGCGCCAGCAGCCAAGATCTTTTTAGCGGGGCCTACGAGCAGTACTTC CASSQDLFSGAYEQYF TRBV4-1 NA TRBD2 TRBJ2-7
TGTGCCAGCAGCGGGGACCCCGCGGGGGATGGCTACACCTTC CASSGDPAGDGYTF TRBV7-3 NA NA TRBJ1-2
TGTGCCAGCCGGACAGGGGTCAACATGAACACTGAAGCTTTCTTT CASRTGVNMNTEAFF TRBV6-1 few TRBD1 TRBJ1-1
TGTGCCAGTATTGACAGGGGGACTGGCTACACCTTC CASIDRGTGYTF TRBV19 NA TRBD1 TRBJ1-2
TGTGCCAGCAAACCAGGGCCCGGGGAGCTGTTTTTT CASKPGPGELFF TRBV2 NA NA TRBJ2-2
TGTGCCAGCAGTGCCAGTCCCAGGGGGATAGGGCAAGAGACCCAGTACTTC CASSASPRGIGQETQYF TRBV2 NA TRBD1 TRBJ2-5
TGTGCCAGCTCACCACGGGACAGCTACGAGCAGTACTTC CASSPRDSYEQYF TRBV18 NA TRBD1 TRBJ2-7
TGCGCCAGCAGCCAAGATAGAGTAGCGGAGACCCAGTACTTC CASSQDRVAETQYF TRBV4-1 few NA TRBJ2-5